This is a list of T cell receptor beta chains from one sample in a study of blood T cell repertoires in COVID-19. The table came from immunoSEQ multiplex PCR; TCRdb's copy has only in-frame clones and leaves some out. The sample includes about 230,000 clones, roughly 82% seen only once; the top ten take 1.4%. The sample taken for sequencing was peripheral blood. The receptors here all came from a woman aged 40 to 50 who had recovered from COVID-19. CDR3s include the opening cysteine and the closing phenylalanine or tryptophan. The order of the fields is J gene, clone size, D gene, V gene, CDR3 DNA, CDR3 protein. D genes are given only for firm matches. Size tells how often a clone was seen (once, few, many) or the class of an expanded clone, and some rows leave it out.

TRBJ1-2 | - | - | TRBV4-3 | TGCGCCAGCAGCCAAGTAGCTACCTCAAACTATGGCTACACCTTC | CASSQVATSNYGYTF
TRBJ2-5 | - | - | TRBV10-3 | TGTGCCATGGGAGCTCACCAAGAGACCCAGTACTTC | CAMGAHQETQYF
TRBJ2-2 | - | - | TRBV5-6 | TGTGCCAGCAGCTTAGAGGGTTACACCGGGGAGCTGTTTTTT | CASSLEGYTGELFF
TRBJ2-1 | - | TRBD1 | TRBV18 | TGTGCCAGCTCACTCGCTAAGACAGGGGGAACAAATGAGCAGTTCTTC | CASSLAKTGGTNEQFF
TRBJ2-7 | - | - | TRBV11-3 | TGTGCCAGCAGCCCGACGACAGGCCCCTACGAGCAGTACTTC | CASSPTTGPYEQYF
TRBJ2-2 | - | TRBD2 | TRBV27 | TGTGCCAGCCGACTAGCGGGGTCCGGGGAGCTGTTTTTT | CASRLAGSGELFF
TRBJ2-2 | - | - | TRBV9 | TGTGCCAGCAGCGTAGGATATGGGACACTCACCGGGGAGCTGTTTTTT | CASSVGYGTLTGELFF
TRBJ2-7 | - | TRBD1 | TRBV5-6 | TGTGCCAGCAGTCAAGGACAGGGCGTGCAGTACTTC | CASSQGQGVQYF
TRBJ2-7 | - | TRBD2 | TRBV10-3 | TGTGCCATCAGTGATTTAGCGGGGACGGTTTACGAGCAGTACTTC | CAISDLAGTVYEQYF
TRBJ1-2 | - | TRBD1 | TRBV5-6 | TGTGCCAGCAGCTTGAGGGGGACAGTGAGGGCCTATGGCTACACCTTC | CASSLRGTVRAYGYTF
TRBJ1-1 | - | TRBD1 | TRBV19 | TGTGCCAGTAGTCGTCCGACAGGGGGGGTAAAAACTGAAGCTTTCTTT | CASSRPTGGVKTEAFF
TRBJ1-5 | - | TRBD1 | TRBV28 | TGTGCCAGCAGTTCGACAGGGGATGGTAATCAGCCCCAGCATTTT | CASSSTGDGNQPQHF
TRBJ2-2 | - | TRBD1 | TRBV4-3 | TGCGCCAGCAGCCAAGATTTAATTCTCGGGACAGGGGTGGCCGGGGAGCTGTTTTTT | CASSQDLILGTGVAGELFF
TRBJ1-6 | - | - | TRBV28 | TGTGCCAGCAGTTTGAGTAATTCACCCCTCCACTTT | CASSLSNSPLHF
TRBJ1-4 | - | - | TRBV5-8 | TGTGCCAGCAGCCTCCGGGGCGCAGCGGGAAAACTGTTTTTT | CASSLRGAAGKLFF
TRBJ1-1 | - | - | TRBV5-6 | TGTGCCAGCAGCTTTTCGGGGGACGAAGAGGTTTTT | CASSFSGDEEVF
TRBJ2-1 | - | TRBD2 | TRBV7-8 | TGTGCCAGCAGCTTAGTATACCAGCGGGGGACCCTGTCAAACAATGAGCAGTTCTTC | CASSLVYQRGTLSNNEQFF
TRBJ2-2 | - | TRBD1 | TRBV7-6 | TGTGCCCCTCGCCCGGGACAGGGATCCACCGGGGAGCTGTTTTTT | CAPRPGQGSTGELFF
TRBJ1-6 | - | TRBD1 | TRBV10-3 | TGTGCCATCAGTGAGGGACAGGGTCTCCTCCTCCACTTT | CAISEGQGLLLHF
TRBJ1-1 | - | - | TRBV29-1 | TGCAGCGTTGGTCGGGGAGTTTCTGAAGCTTTCTTT | CSVGRGVSEAFF
TRBJ1-4 | - | TRBD1 | TRBV30 | TGTGCCTGGAGTGCATTCCAGGGGGGTGAAAAACTGTTTTTT | CAWSAFQGGEKLFF
TRBJ2-6 | - | TRBD2 | TRBV4-2 | TGTGCCAGCAGGACAGGACTAGCGGTGGCGGGGGCCAACGTCCTGACTTTC | CASRTGLAVAGANVLTF
TRBJ2-2 | - | TRBD2 | TRBV10-3 | TGTGCCATCAGGGGAACTAGCGGAGGCACCGGGGAGCTGTTTTTT | CAIRGTSGGTGELFF
TRBJ1-6 | - | - | TRBV27 | TGTGCCAGCAGTTTCCGGAGCAGCTCCTATAATTCACCCCTCCACTTT | CASSFRSSSYNSPLHF
TRBJ2-3 | - | TRBD1 | TRBV19 | TGTGCCAGTAGTATGGCCTCCGGGACAGGGGACGTGCCAGATACGCAGTATTTT | CASSMASGTGDVPDTQYF
TRBJ1-1 | - | - | TRBV6-2/TRBV6-3 | TGTGCCAGCAGCCCTTCAGGGGTTACTGAAGCTTTCTTT | CASSPSGVTEAFF
TRBJ2-2 | - | TRBD2 | TRBV6-2/TRBV6-3 | TGTGCCAGCAGTTACTCGCCTAGCGGGGGCCGAAACACCGGGGAGCTGTTTTTT | CASSYSPSGGRNTGELFF
TRBJ1-3 | - | TRBD1 | TRBV11-3 | TGTGCCAGCAGCTGGACGACAGGGAATACTGGAAACACCATATATTTT | CASSWTTGNTGNTIYF
TRBJ2-1 | - | TRBD2 | TRBV6-2/TRBV6-3 | TGTGCCAGCAGTTACGGGGACTACCAATACAATGAGCAGTTCTTC | CASSYGDYQYNEQFF
TRBJ1-1 | - | TRBD1 | TRBV19 | TGTGCCAGTAGTATCCGACAGGGTGGGGCTGAAGCTTTCTTT | CASSIRQGGAEAFF
TRBJ2-1 | - | TRBD1 | TRBV30 | TGTGCCTCGGACAGGGGATCCTACAATGAGCAGTTCTTC | CASDRGSYNEQFF
TRBJ2-5 | - | TRBD1 | TRBV5-8 | TGTGCCAGCAGCCTAGGGAACAGGGGAGAGACCCAGTACTTC | CASSLGNRGETQYF
TRBJ1-1 | - | TRBD1 | TRBV9 | TGTGCCAGCAGTCATACTTCCGGGACAGCTAACACTGAAGCTTTCTTT | CASSHTSGTANTEAFF
TRBJ2-7 | - | - | TRBV20-1 | TGCAGTGCTAGTGCCTCGGTCCGGGACTTGAATGACGAGCAGTACTTC | CSASASVRDLNDEQYF
TRBJ2-1 | - | TRBD2 | TRBV19 | TGTGCCAGTAAGCCTTGGGAGGGCAGAGGGGAGGACAATGAGCAGTTCTTC | CASKPWEGRGEDNEQFF
TRBJ1-2 | - | - | TRBV6-5 | TGTGCCAGCAAACTAGGATTCAACTATGGCTACACCTTC | CASKLGFNYGYTF
TRBJ2-3 | - | TRBD2 | TRBV3-1/TRBV3-2 | TGTGCCAGCAGCCAAGATAGTCTAGCGGGGGCCCCGAGGGATACGCAGTATTTT | CASSQDSLAGAPRDTQYF
TRBJ1-5 | - | - | TRBV7-2 | TGTGCCAGCAGCACAATGGGGGGTACTTTGGGTCAGCCCCAGCATTTT | CASSTMGGTLGQPQHF
TRBJ2-1 | once | - | TRBV14 | TGTGCCAGCAGCGAAAGTTGGCCAGATCCTCTTGCTGAGCAGTTCTTC | CASSESWPDPLAEQFF
TRBJ2-5 | few | - | TRBV6-5 | TGTGCCAGCAGTTACAGGGGCCGGGAGACCCAGTACTTC | CASSYRGRETQYF
TRBJ2-1 | - | - | TRBV4-2 | TGTGCCAGCAGCCAACTCAACCGGTACCAGTTCTTC | CASSQLNRYQFF
TRBJ2-1 | - | TRBD2 | TRBV29-1 | TGCAGCGTTGAAGGGGTGGCGGGGGGCTACAATGAGCAGTTCTTC | CSVEGVAGGYNEQFF
TRBJ2-7 | - | - | TRBV5-4 | TGTGCCAGCAGCGATACAGACTACGAGCAGTACTTC | CASSDTDYEQYF
TRBJ2-1 | - | - | TRBV7-2 | TGTGCCAGCAGCTTAGCGCCCCTCATAGATGAGCAGTTCTTC | CASSLAPLIDEQFF
TRBJ1-2 | - | - | TRBV18 | TGTGCCAGCTCACCAGGGGCGGCAGCCAACTATGGCTACACCTTC | CASSPGAAANYGYTF
TRBJ2-3 | - | - | TRBV6-1 | TGTGCCAGCAGTGAAGCGTTGAGGGAGATAGATACGCAGTATTTT | CASSEALREIDTQYF
TRBJ2-7 | - | - | TRBV2 | TGTGCCAGCAGCAGAGACTTTATCTCCTACGAGCAGTACTTC | CASSRDFISYEQYF
TRBJ2-7 | - | - | TRBV3-1/TRBV3-2 | TGTGCCAGCAGCCAGCCGGGCTCCTACGAGCAGTACTTC | CASSQPGSYEQYF
TRBJ1-3 | - | - | TRBV4-3 | TGCGCCAGCAGCCAGGACCAACCGGACATTGGGATGCCTGGAAACACCATATATTTT | CASSQDQPDIGMPGNTIYF
TRBJ1-2 | - | TRBD1 | TRBV13 | TGTGCCAGCAGCTTAGGCACCTACGGACAGGGCCATGGCTACACCTTC | CASSLGTYGQGHGYTF
TRBJ2-3 | - | - | TRBV2 | TGTGCCAGCAGTGAATTAACTTTGTCTGATACGCAGTATTTT | CASSELTLSDTQYF
TRBJ2-3 | - | - | TRBV9 | TGTGCCAGCAGCGTAGATTCCGACATCACAGATACGCAGTATTTT | CASSVDSDITDTQYF
TRBJ1-6 | few | TRBD1 | TRBV19 | TGTGCCAGTAGTCCGGACAGGGTCAATTCACCCCTCCACTTT | CASSPDRVNSPLHF
TRBJ1-5 | few | - | TRBV7-2 | TGTGCCAGCAGCTTACAGGGGTTAAGTCAGCCCCAGCATTTT | CASSLQGLSQPQHF
TRBJ2-2 | - | - | TRBV5-6 | TGTGCCAGCAGCTTGACACAGGGAAACACCGGGGAGCTGTTTTTT | CASSLTQGNTGELFF